What follows are 25 T cell receptor beta chains derived from one specimen sequenced in a study of CD8+ T cells in alopecia areata. cDNA reverse transcribed from extracted RNA served as the sequencing template. Clones were read by immunoSEQ multiplex PCR, and TCRdb kept only the in-frame ones, dropping some. The repertoire consists of approximately 280,000 clones, none detected only once. Cutaneous lymph nodes were pooled and cells sorted by CD4, CD8alpha, NKG2D, NKG2ACE and more. Sample: CD4+ T cells sorted from a lymph node. The receptors were gathered from a C3H/HeJ mouse with alopecia areata. MHC haplotype of the strain: H2-k.

Turning to this clone: Genes here carry mouse names. The read ends 4 residues before the CDR3 terminus; that terminus is restored from the germline J gene. The chain employs TRBV31 and TRBJ2-2, with a weak D call TRBD1 (5 bases). The V and J ends lost 6 bases and 2 bases respectively, with 13 bases between them. This CDR3 contains 14 residues. Germline CDR1 reads GKSSPN; CDR2 reads SITVG. The CDR3 bases that were read are TGTGCCTGCCCGCGGGCAGGGAACACCGGG. Its protein product is CACPRAGNTG. The full CDR3 reads CACPRAGNTGQLYF.

This clone occurred many times. All gene names here are mouse names. The read halts 4 residues ahead of the CDR3 end, with the missing end drawn from the germline J gene. J is TRBJ2-5 and V is TRBV3; D remains unclear. Germline CDR1 is SNHLY and CDR2 is FYNGKV (reference sequence). Trimming shortened V by 5 bases and J by 2 bases, and 5 bases separated the two germline ends. The CDR3 extends over 12 amino acids. The covered CDR3 bases are TGTGCCAGCAGCATCAGCCAAGAC. This translates into CASSISQD. The entire CDR3 protein reads CASSISQDTQYF.

This clone appeared a few times. Mouse germline and gene names are used. The observed sequence ends 4 residues before the CDR3 terminus, with the missing tail filled in from the germline J gene. This chain connects TRBV31 to TRBJ2-3, with D uncertain. CDR1 and CDR2 (germline): GKSSPN, SITVG. The CDR3 is 12 amino acids. V was clipped by 1 base and J by 3 bases, with 5 bases between them. The part of the CDR3 DNA that was read is TGTGCCTGGAGTCGAGGGGCAGAA. It is translated as CAWSRGAE. The whole CDR3 protein reads CAWSRGAETLYF.

Ten or more counts support this clone. Mouse germline and gene names are used. The read gets to within 4 residues of the CDR3 end, and the germline J gene fills in the rest. V usage is TRBV17 and J usage is TRBJ2-1, with 9 bases identical to TRBD1. The CDR3 runs 16 residues. V shed 0 bases, J shed 6 bases, and the junction held 6 bases outside the gene matches. The germline V gene encodes CDR1 MNHDT and CDR2 YYDKIL. CDR3 protein: CASSRDQQGASAEQFF. The covered CDR3 bases are TGTGCTAGCAGTAGAGATCAACAGGGGGCATCTGCT.

With respect to this clone: These gene names are mouse names. The read falls 4 residues short of the CDR3 end, and the missing part is taken from the germline J gene. The chain employs TRBV1 and TRBJ2-4, with 8 bases identical to TRBD2. J was trimmed by 0 bases and V by 2 bases; bases with no gene match: 4. The CDR3 covers 16 residues. In germline, CDR1 is NSQYPW, CDR2 LRSPGD (reference sequence). Partial CDR3 DNA: TGCACCTGCAGTGCACACTGGGGGCTTAGTCAAAAC. It codes for CTCSAHWGLSQN. From start to end, the CDR3 is CTCSAHWGLSQNTLYF.

Regarding this clone: Gene names and germline refer to mouse. The read ends 4 residues before the CDR3 terminus; that terminus is restored from the germline J gene. The chain joins TRBV5 to TRBJ1-2; perhaps TRBD1 as D (5 bases). Germline V gives CDR1 LGHNA, CDR2 YNLKQL (reference sequence). This CDR3 is built from 14 residues. V was pared by 0 bases and J by 1 base, with 6 bases between. The CDR3 loop is CASSQDTGNSDYTF. The part of the CDR3 DNA that was read is TGTGCCAGCAGCCAAGATACAGGAAACTCC.

This clone was seen more than once but under ten times. The listed genes are named as in mouse. The read halts 4 residues ahead of the CDR3 end, with the missing end drawn from the germline J gene. This chain uses TRBV13-1 with TRBJ2-7; TRBD1 might be the D (6 bases). Germline CDR1 reads NSHNY; CDR2 reads SYGAGN. Trimming shortened V by 2 bases and J by 0 bases, and 12 bases separated the two germline ends. The CDR3 is 15 residues long. The CDR3 region is CASSDPGVGSYEQYF. CDR3 DNA, as far as it was read: TGTGCCAGCAGTGACCCAGGGGTAGGCTCCTAT.

This clone was seen more than once but under ten times. Genes and germline are mouse. The read comes to an end 4 residues before the CDR3 does, leaving the germline J gene to fill in the end. This chain joins TRBV31 and TRBJ2-3, with TRBD1 matching over 9 bases. Per germline, CDR1 GKSSPN and CDR2 SITVG. The length of the CDR3 is 14 residues. The sequenced part of the CDR3 DNA is TGTGCCTGGAGTGCCGGGACAGGGTTAGAA. Translation: CAWSAGTGLE. The CDR3 in its entirety is CAWSAGTGLETLYF.

Worth noting for this clone: Gene names and germline match the mouse. Read coverage stops 4 residues before the CDR3 terminus; the germline J gene supplies the remainder. V and J are TRBV2 and TRBJ2-5; the match to TRBD2 covers 8 bases. Germline CDR1 and CDR2: LGHNA and YSYQKL. V trimming: 4 bases; J trimming: 1 base; junction bases outside the gene matches: 4. The CDR3 contains 15 residues. This CDR3 is CASSPPDWDQDTQYF. The DNA read from the CDR3 is TGTGCCAGCAGCCCCCCGGACTGGGACCAAGAC.

Points on this clone: Germline and genes: mouse. From the germline J gene comes the end of the CDR3, since the read stops 4 residues before it. The chain recombines TRBV13-3 with TRBJ2-2; a possible D gene is TRBD1 (6 bases). Trimming cost V 0 bases and J 5 bases, with 8 bases left between them. The CDR3 runs 14 residues. CDR1 and CDR2 from the germline V gene are NNHDY and SYVADS. The CDR3 spells CASSDGTETGQLYF. CDR3 bases read: TGTGCCAGCAGTGATGGGACAGAAACCGGG.

This clone was seen a handful of times. Gene and germline names: mouse. The DNA ends 3 residues before the CDR3 does, and the rest of the CDR3 is filled in from the germline J gene. Other DNA sequences in the same sample also yield this CDR3. V gene TRBV1 combines with J gene TRBJ1-6, with D hard to call. TRBJ1-6 is placed among ORFs of uncertain function. Trimming took 0 bases from V and 4 from J, leaving 7 bases between them. Germline-derived CDR1 and CDR2 are NSQYPW and LRSPGD (reference sequence). The CDR3 runs to 15 residues. The CDR3 bases that were read are TGCACCTGCAGTGCAGATTTACAATATAATTCGCCC. Translating gives CTCSADLQYNSP. Given in full, the CDR3 is CTCSADLQYNSPLYF.

This clone was counted only a few times. Mouse names are used for the genes. The missing CDR3 end, 4 residues past where the read stops, is filled in from the germline J gene. This chain links TRBV13-3 with TRBJ2-1, with D perhaps matching TRBD1 (6 bases). This CDR3 has 13 amino acids. Germline V gives CDR1 NNHDY, CDR2 SYVADS. The ends were cut back, 8 bases at V and 0 bases at J, with 9 bases in the middle. The CDR3 region is CARQGNNYAEQFF. The part of the CDR3 DNA that was read is TGTGCCAGACAGGGAAATAACTATGCT.

This clone was recorded many times. The genes are named according to mouse. The read falls 4 residues short of the CDR3 end, and the missing part is taken from the germline J gene. The chain recombines TRBV3 with TRBJ1-2; perhaps TRBD1 as D (6 bases). V lost 5 bases to trimming and J lost 1 base, with 11 bases between them. This CDR3 is 14 amino acids long. Per germline, CDR1 SNHLY and CDR2 FYNGKV (reference sequence). CDR3 DNA (partial): TGTGCCAGCAGCCCTCCGGGACAAAACTCC. Protein product: CASSPPGQNS. The entire CDR3 protein is CASSPPGQNSDYTF.

This clone was detected a few times. Mouse germline and gene names are used. The CDR3 end is not reached by the read, which stops 4 residues before it; the germline J gene fills it in. The chain recombines TRBV5 with TRBJ2-7, with a weak D call TRBD1 (6 bases). This CDR3 is 14 amino acids long. The germline V gene encodes CDR1 LGHNA and CDR2 YNLKQL (reference sequence). The ends were cut back, 4 bases at V and 3 bases at J, with 13 bases in the middle. CDR3 protein: CASSLRDTVYEQYF. The CDR3 DNA, read in part, is TGTGCCAGCAGCCTCCGGGACACCGTCTAT.

A few counts support this clone. Genes here carry mouse names. Read sequence stops 4 residues before the CDR3 end, and the germline J gene provides the missing end. The sample holds other DNA sequences that translate to the same CDR3. This chain connects TRBV19 to TRBJ2-2; TRBD1 aligns across 8 bases. The CDR3 loop spans 15 amino acids. Germline V gene data show CDR1 as FNHDT and CDR2 as SITEND (reference sequence). V dropped 5 bases and J dropped 2; count of bases not matched to a gene: 5. The CDR3 sequence: CASSKRQGNTGQLYF. The sequenced part of the CDR3 DNA is TGTGCCAGCAGCAAACGACAGGGGAACACCGGG.

This clone was seen more than once but under ten times. Genes and germline are mouse. The observed sequence ends 4 residues before the CDR3 terminus, with the missing tail filled in from the germline J gene. The sample carries other DNA sequences with the same CDR3. This sequence joins TRBV19 and TRBJ2-3, with D perhaps TRBD1 (5 bases). CDR1 and CDR2 from the germline V gene are FNHDT and SITEND (reference sequence). This CDR3 comprises 14 residues. Trimming pared 2 bases from V and 3 bases from J, leaving 10 bases between. CDR3 sequence: CASSIQGGAETLYF. CDR3 bases read: TGTGCCAGCAGTATCCAGGGCGGGGCAGAA.

This clone has a handful of counts. No DNA is shown, since the ends of the CDR3 on it are uncertain; the CDR3 is the one TCRdb lists. Germline and genes here are mouse. The V call is TRBV23, the J call TRBJ2-3; the tabulated D call, TRBD1, remains unverified against the DNA. Germline CDR1 reads KGHTA; CDR2 reads FQNQQP. The CDR3 extends over 15 residues, inclusive of both ends. The CDR3 sequence is CAPAVKGRVAETLYF.

In its sample, this clone was seen a few times. Mouse gene names and germline throughout. Within the sample, other DNA sequences also encode this same CDR3. CDR3: CASGGDSANTGQLYF. The sequenced part of the CDR3 DNA is TGTGCCAGTGGGGGGGACAGTGCAAACACCGGG. The genes are TRBV13-1 and TRBJ2-2; possible D gene TRBD2, 8 bases. The read ends 4 residues before the CDR3 terminus; that terminus is restored from the germline J gene. The CDR3 sequence is 15 residues long. The germline CDR1 and CDR2 sequences are NSHNY and SYGAGN. Trimming stripped 8 bases from V and 0 bases from J, with 14 bases between.

This clone was seen only a few times. Genes here carry mouse names. Read coverage stops 4 residues before the CDR3 terminus; the germline J gene supplies the remainder. The gene calls are TRBV17 and TRBJ2-7, with 10 bases identical to TRBD2. This CDR3 spans 15 amino acids. The germline gives CDR1 MNHDT, CDR2 YYDKIL. The CDR3 region is CASSRPPGLGYEQYF. Partial CDR3 DNA: TGTGCTAGCAGTAGGCCTCCGGGACTGGGGTAT.

This clone was counted only a few times. Any gene name here is a mouse gene name. The read ends 4 residues before the CDR3 terminus; that terminus is restored from the germline J gene. The chain links TRBV21 to TRBJ2-5; 7 bases agree with TRBD1. TRBV21 is filed as an ORF, its function uncertain. This CDR3 contains 15 residues. V dropped 0 bases and J dropped 2; count of bases not matched to a gene: 2. CDR3 region: CASSQSGTVQDTQYF. CDR3 bases read: TGTGCTAGCAGTCAATCTGGGACAGTCCAAGAC.

To note about this clone: Each gene name is a mouse one. The read ends 4 residues before the CDR3 terminus; that terminus is restored from the germline J gene. The sample has other DNA sequences that encode this CDR3 too. This chain links TRBV5 with TRBJ1-1, with D possibly TRBD1 on 5 matching bases. Trimming removed 1 base from V and 1 base from J, with 7 bases in between. The germline V gene encodes CDR1 LGHNA and CDR2 YNLKQL (reference sequence). There are 14 residues in the CDR3. This CDR3 is CASSQGGGNTEVFF. The CDR3 DNA, read in part, is TGTGCCAGCAGCCAAGGGGGGGGAAACACA.

This clone was recorded a few times. The germline and genes are mouse ones. The read terminates 4 residues before the CDR3 end, so the remaining end is supplied by the germline J gene. V and J are TRBV13-1 and TRBJ2-1; TRBD1 might be the D (6 bases). The germline gives CDR1 NSHNY, CDR2 SYGAGN. The CDR3 has 13 residues. The CDR3 here is CASSDRGWAEQFF. The sequenced CDR3 bases are TGTGCCAGCAGTGACAGGGGATGGGCT.

Regarding this clone: Gene labels here are mouse ones. The sequence runs out 4 residues before the end of the CDR3; the remainder is reconstructed from the germline J gene. The sample has other DNA sequences that encode this CDR3 too. This rearrangement joins TRBV17 to TRBJ2-5, with 7 bases that match TRBD2. Per germline, CDR1 MNHDT and CDR2 YYDKIL. Trimming cost V 3 bases and J 2 bases; bases outside gene matches: 2. This CDR3 is 14 amino acids long. Incomplete CDR3 DNA: TGTGCTAGCAGTAGGGGGGGGGTCCAAGAC. Its translation: CASSRGGVQD. The whole CDR3 reads CASSRGGVQDTQYF.

A note on this clone: Gene names and germline match the mouse. The sequenced fragment ends 4 residues before the CDR3 boundary, so the rest is inferred from the germline J gene. This chain links TRBV13-3 with TRBJ2-2; D is unresolved. Germline CDR1 and CDR2: NNHDY and SYVADS. Deletions cut 4 bases from V and 0 bases from J, with 7 bases between. The CDR3 runs 14 residues. The CDR3 loop is CASSSTPNTGQLYF. The CDR3 bases that were read are TGTGCCAGCAGTTCAACACCAAACACCGGG.

This clone was picked up many times. The gene symbols are mouse symbols. Sequencing ends 4 residues short of the CDR3 end; the germline J gene provides the rest. Other DNA sequences in this specimen translate into the identical CDR3. The chain recombines TRBV5 with TRBJ1-1; D is uncertain. Per the germline V gene, CDR1 is LGHNA and CDR2 is YNLKQL (reference sequence). The CDR3 totals 13 residues. The ends were cut back, 1 base at V and 0 bases at J, with 3 bases in the middle. The covered CDR3 bases are TGTGCCAGCAGCCAAGGACAGAACACA. This gives the protein CASSQGQNT. The complete CDR3 protein is CASSQGQNTEVFF.